This T cell receptor (beta chain) was sequenced for a study of cytomegalovirus exposure and HLA in healthy donors. In the study overall: Early release data held roughly 90 million unique TCRs from HLA-typed donors.

As to this clone: What it binds is unknown.

PCR primers comprised 60 Vbeta and 13 Jbeta primers. TCRdb keeps only in-frame clones here, not all; method: immunoSEQ multiplex PCR. The sample lists 150,000 to 200,000 clones; about four fifths were seen once. The CDR3 covers 15 residues. The V gene end was trimmed by 5 bases and the J gene end by 0 bases; junction bases not matched to a gene: 3. Looked up from germline, CDR1 is SSHAT and CDR2 is FNYEAQ (reference sequence). Study-wide results and caveats: Presence/absence analyses supposed approximately even sequencing depth among donors. Confirmation in vitro established that a few CMV-associated chains were specific for CMV antigens.

The sequence came from a man aged 40-49 years in good health and CMV-seropositive. This chain links TRBV7-7 with TRBJ2-3, with 9 nucleotides matching TRBD1. Sequencing was done on a sample of PBMCs. The DNA of the CDR3 is TGTGCCAGCAGCCTAGGGACAGGGAGCACAGATACGCAGTATTTT. Residues: CASSLGTGSTDTQYF.